The rows below give T cell receptor beta chains drawn from one sample of a study of cytomegalovirus exposure and HLA in healthy donors. This table comes from immunoSEQ multiplex PCR, and its TCRdb copy is limited to in-frame clones, with some not included. The repertoire holds some 95,000 clones, with roughly 75% as singletons. The sequenced sample consisted of PBMCs. These receptors were taken from a man between 25 and 39 years old in good health and CMV-seronegative. Both conserved end residues are part of each CDR3. D genes are given only for firm matches. The size field is filled for only some rows; it gives once, few, many or a size class.

d_call	v_call	cdr3_length	j_call	clone_size	cdr3_nt	cdr3_aa
-	TRBV5-6	15	TRBJ1-3	-	TGTGCCAGCAGCTTGGCGGGGGTCTCTGGAAACACCATATATTTT	CASSLAGVSGNTIYF
-	TRBV27	17	TRBJ1-2	once	TGTGCCAGCAGTCCCCATTCCCTAGGCAGAACTAACTATGGCTACACCTTC	CASSPHSLGRTNYGYTF
TRBD1	TRBV15	16	TRBJ1-1	-	TGTGCCACCAGCTCGGACAGGGTCTCCAAGAACACTGAAGCTTTCTTT	CATSSDRVSKNTEAFF
-	TRBV2	12	TRBJ2-5	-	TGTGCCAGCAGTGGCCACACAGAGACCCAGTACTTC	CASSGHTETQYF
TRBD1	TRBV6-1	13	TRBJ2-7	-	TGTGCCAGCAGGACAGGGGGCTTGGTCGAGCAGTACTTC	CASRTGGLVEQYF
TRBD2	TRBV5-1	15	TRBJ2-3	-	TGCGCCAGCAGCTTGCGGGGGGTCAGCACAGATACGCAGTATTTT	CASSLRGVSTDTQYF
TRBD1	TRBV19	12	TRBJ1-5	-	TGTGCCAGTAGTAAGCGGGACAGGGGAATGCATTTT	CASSKRDRGMHF
-	TRBV19	18	TRBJ2-2	-	TGTGCCAGTTTGGACAACAAACCAAACATTCGGAACACCGGGGAGCTGTTTTTT	CASLDNKPNIRNTGELFF
TRBD1	TRBV4-2	13	TRBJ1-4	few	TGTGCCAGCAGCCAAGATTTGGAGACAGGGGCCGCCTTT	CASSQDLETGAAF
-	TRBV30	13	TRBJ1-2	-	TGTGCCTGGAGTGTGGAGCGGGCATATGGCTACACCTTC	CAWSVERAYGYTF
TRBD1	TRBV2	12	TRBJ1-1	-	TGTGCCAGCAGTCCCCGGGACAGGGGGGTAATCTTT	CASSPRDRGVIF
-	TRBV2	15	TRBJ1-2	-	TGTGCCAGCAGTGACGTGAGGACAGAGACCTATGGCTACACCTTC	CASSDVRTETYGYTF
TRBD2	TRBV27	16	TRBJ2-3	-	TGTGCCAGCAGATACCTAGCGGGGAGTAGCACAGATACGCAGTATTTT	CASRYLAGSSTDTQYF
TRBD1	TRBV30	16	TRBJ1-5	-	TGTGCCTGGACCGGACAGGGGGACGTAACGAATCAGCCCCAGCATTTT	CAWTGQGDVTNQPQHF
TRBD1	TRBV19	13	TRBJ2-3	-	TGTGCCAGCCGGACAGGGGCGCAAGATACGCAGTATTTT	CASRTGAQDTQYF
TRBD2	TRBV5-6	17	TRBJ2-3	-	TGTGCCAGCAGCGGGGGACTAGCGGGAGGGCGGACAGATACGCAGTATTTT	CASSGGLAGGRTDTQYF
TRBD1	TRBV7-7	13	TRBJ1-1	few	TGTGCCAGCAGCTTTGACAGGGACACTGAAGCTTTCTTT	CASSFDRDTEAFF
-	TRBV25-1	14	TRBJ1-4	few	TGTGCCAGCAGTGAATCCACGGTCAATGAAAAACTGTTTTTT	CASSESTVNEKLFF
-	TRBV7-2	14	TRBJ2-7	-	TGTGCCAGCACGACCAGGCAGGGGTCCTACGAGCAGTACTTC	CASTTRQGSYEQYF
-	TRBV6-5	14	TRBJ2-7	-	TGTGCCAGCAGTAAGCCGGGACTCCCCTACGAGCAGTACTTC	CASSKPGLPYEQYF
TRBD2	TRBV27	16	TRBJ2-1	-	TGTGCCAGCAACGACCTTAGCGGGACTACTTACAATGAGCAGTTCTTC	CASNDLSGTTYNEQFF
TRBD1	TRBV30	15	TRBJ1-3	-	TGTGCCTGGAGTGGACAGGGGATTTCTGGAAACACCATATATTTT	CAWSGQGISGNTIYF
-	TRBV9	12	TRBJ2-3	-	TGTGCCAGCACTAGCGGCACAGATACGCAGTATTTT	CASTSGTDTQYF
TRBD2	TRBV6-4	16	TRBJ2-6	-	TGTGCCAGCAGTTTGACTAGCGCCCCTGGGGCCAACGTCCTGACTTTC	CASSLTSAPGANVLTF
TRBD1	TRBV19	16	TRBJ2-1	-	TGTGCCAGTAGTTTCCGTCCAGGGGGCTCCTACAATGAGCAGTTCTTC	CASSFRPGGSYNEQFF
-	TRBV5-4	13	TRBJ1-1	-	TGTGCCAGCAGCTTGGTGGGCGGGAGGTGGGCTTTCTTT	CASSLVGGRWAFF
TRBD2	TRBV7-9	15	TRBJ2-5	-	TGTGCCAGCAGCGCGGGACTAGCGGACCAAGAGACCCAGTACTTC	CASSAGLADQETQYF
-	TRBV7-2	14	TRBJ1-5	-	TGTGCCAGCAGCTTCAGGGGCACAAATCAGCCCCAGCATTTT	CASSFRGTNQPQHF
TRBD1	TRBV5-4	16	TRBJ2-7	few	TGTGCCAGCAGCTTAGGGAACCGGGACAGCATCTACGAGCAGTACTTC	CASSLGNRDSIYEQYF
-	TRBV19	14	TRBJ1-1	-	TGTGCCAGTAGTATGGGGGGGCTTGGCACTGAAGCTTTCTTT	CASSMGGLGTEAFF
-	TRBV4-2	16	TRBJ2-3	-	TGTGCCAGCAGCCACGACCGACACGACAACACAGATACGCAGTATTTT	CASSHDRHDNTDTQYF
TRBD1	TRBV9	15	TRBJ2-2	-	TGTGCCAGCAGCGCCCAGGGGGCTTCGACCGGGGAGCTGTTTTTT	CASSAQGASTGELFF